Following are 14 T cell receptor beta chains from one sample sequenced in a study of control samples from healthy donors and cancer patients. The method was immunoSEQ multiplex PCR; TCRdb's version includes in-frame clones alone and lacks a portion of them. The top ten hold under 14% of the sample, which has under 85,000 clones, around 84% seen once. Sequencing was performed on PBMCs. Every receptor here comes from a man aged 55 to 70 with head and neck cancer.

The rearrangement links TRBV18 to TRBJ1-5; TRBD1 agrees at 10 bases. The germline V gene has CDR1 KGHSH and CDR2 LQKENI. The J segment lost 4 bases and the V segment lost 4 bases, leaving 1 base of the junction unmatched. This CDR3 region has 14 residues. The CDR3 region is CASSLGQGNQPQHF. CDR3 DNA: TGTGCCAGCTCACTGGGACAGGGGAATCAGCCCCAGCATTTT.

The chain carries TRBV7-2 and TRBJ1-4; D is perhaps TRBD1 (5 bases). This CDR3 comprises 15 residues. V lost 6 bases and J lost 7, with 18 bases in between. CDR1 and CDR2 (germline): SGHTA, FQGNSA. The CDR3 coding sequence is TGTGCCAGCAGTCGGGAAGGCAGGGAGAGTGAAAAACTGTTTTTT. The encoded protein is CASSREGRESEKLFF. Full variable domain (outside the CDR3, taken from reference TRBV7-2 and TRBJ1-4): GAGVSQSPSNKVTEKGKDVELRCDPISGHTALYWYRQSLGQGLEFLIYFQGNSAPDKSGLPSDRFSAERTGGSVSTLTIQRTQQEDSAVYLCASSREGRESEKLFFGSGTQLSVL.

The CDR3 protein is CASSIDPGGRTEAFF. The CDR3 DNA sequence: TGTGCCAGTAGTATCGATCCGGGGGGAAGGACTGAAGCTTTCTTT. This chain joins TRBV19 and TRBJ1-1, with a possible D match to TRBD1 (5 bases). The CDR3 has 15 amino acids. Trimming shortened V by 3 bases and J by 5 bases, and 16 bases separated the two germline ends. CDR1 and CDR2 from the germline V gene are LNHDA and SQIVND (reference sequence).

This clone was picked up a small number of times. The rearrangement uses TRBV28 and TRBJ1-3; D remains unclear. Trimming pared 2 bases from V and 4 bases from J, leaving 6 bases between. Germline values: CDR1 MDHEN, CDR2 SYDVKM. The length of the CDR3 is 13 residues. This chain's CDR3 is CASSLPPGNTIYF. In nucleotides, the CDR3 is TGTGCCAGCAGTTTACCCCCGGGAAACACCATATATTTT.

The chain uses TRBV12-3 or TRBV12-4 and TRBJ1-1, with D maybe TRBD1 (5 bases). This CDR3 has 13 amino acids. Trimming took 8 bases from V and 3 from J, leaving 13 bases between them. The chain's CDR3 is CASLGTAHTEAFF. CDR3 in DNA: TGTGCCAGCTTAGGGACGGCCCACACTGAAGCTTTCTTT.

A single count supports this clone. This rearrangement joins TRBV7-9 to TRBJ1-1; D gene uncertain. The CDR3 has 16 amino acids. CDR1 SEHNR and CDR2 FQNEAQ come from the germline V gene (reference sequence). V was clipped by 1 base and J by 4 bases, with 16 bases between them. The CDR3 protein is CASSLGVKAPATEAFF. The CDR3 DNA reads as TGTGCCAGCAGCTTAGGGGTTAAGGCTCCGGCCACTGAAGCTTTCTTT.

V gene TRBV7-9 combines with J gene TRBJ1-1; D gene uncertain. Germline-derived CDR1 and CDR2 are SEHNR and FQNEAQ (reference sequence). V was trimmed by 0 bases and J by 3 bases, leaving 14 bases between them. CDR3 size: 16 residues. The CDR3 nucleotides are TGTGCCAGCAGCTTAGCCCTAACCATTGCAGACACTGAAGCTTTCTTT. Encoded protein: CASSLALTIADTEAFF. Looking up the rest from reference TRBV7-9 and TRBJ1-1 gives the full variable domain: DTGVSQNPRHKITKRGQNVTFRCDPISEHNRLYWYRQTLGQGPEFLTYFQNEAQLEKSRLLSDRFSAERPKGSFSTLEIQRTEQGDSAMYLCASSLALTIADTEAFFGQGTRLTVV.

The chain has TRBV7-9 and TRBJ2-7; 11 bases map to TRBD2. Germline V gene lookup returns CDR1 SEHNR and CDR2 FQNEAQ (reference sequence). CDR3 length: 16 residues. The ends lost 0 bases at V and 5 bases at J; junction bases unmatched: 6. The CDR3, as DNA: TGTGCCAGCAGCTTAGCCGTAGCGGGAGGGCTCGACGAGCAGTACTTC. Amino acids: CASSLAVAGGLDEQYF. Filled out from reference TRBV7-9 and TRBJ2-7, the complete variable domain reads DTGVSQNPRHKITKRGQNVTFRCDPISEHNRLYWYRQTLGQGPEFLTYFQNEAQLEKSRLLSDRFSAERPKGSFSTLEIQRTEQGDSAMYLCASSLAVAGGLDEQYFGPGTRLTVT.

The chain combines TRBV5-8 with TRBJ1-5, with D tentatively TRBD1 (6 bases). CDR1 and CDR2 from the germline V gene are SGHTS and YDEGEE. The CDR3 runs to 13 residues. The V and J ends lost 4 bases and 4 bases respectively, with 9 bases between them. CDR3 protein: CASSADSNQPQHF. Written as DNA, the CDR3 is TGTGCCAGCAGCGCGGACAGTAATCAGCCCCAGCATTTT.

The genes are TRBV29-1 and TRBJ1-5; D gene unclear. Deletions cut 4 bases from V and 4 bases from J, with 17 bases between. The length of the CDR3 is 15 residues. From germline, CDR1 is SQVTM and CDR2 ANQGSEA. CDR3 sequence: CSVAWAGSANQPQHF. The CDR3 nucleotides are TGCAGCGTTGCTTGGGCAGGTTCGGCTAATCAGCCCCAGCATTTT.

The V call is TRBV11-1, the J call TRBJ2-5, with 12 bases that match TRBD2. The CDR3 extends over 14 amino acids. V shed 5 bases, J shed 7 bases, and the junction held 5 bases outside the gene matches. Germline V gene sequence: CDR1 SGHAT, CDR2 FQDESV (reference sequence). CDR3 sequence reads: CASSLRLAGVTQYF. In DNA form, the CDR3 reads TGTGCCAGCAGCCTCCGACTAGCGGGAGTGACCCAGTACTTC. The whole variable domain, remainder taken from reference TRBV11-1 and TRBJ2-5, is EAEVAQSPRYKITEKSQAVAFWCDPISGHATLYWYRQILGQGPELLVQFQDESVVDDSQLPKDRFSAERLKGVDSTLKIQPAELGDSAMYLCASSLRLAGVTQYFGPGTRLLVL.

The chain couples TRBV7-8 to TRBJ1-1, with D tentatively TRBD1 (6 bases). Trimming shortened V by 8 bases and J by 5 bases, and 18 bases separated the two germline ends. Germline values: CDR1 SGHVS, CDR2 FQNEAQ. The CDR3 is 14 residues long. This CDR3 reads CASGSYIGGTEAFF. Here the CDR3 DNA reads TGTGCCAGCGGCTCGTACATAGGGGGAACTGAAGCTTTCTTT.

This clone occurred once. This chain links TRBV11-2 with TRBJ1-3, with 8 bases fitting TRBD1. The germline V gene has CDR1 SGHAT and CDR2 FQNNGV. The CDR3 covers 15 residues. V lost 2 bases, J lost 5 bases, and 5 bases stayed unmatched. The CDR3 loop is CASSLSAGGRNTIYF. Written as DNA, the CDR3 is TGTGCCAGCAGCTTATCGGCAGGGGGCAGAAACACCATATATTTT. The full variable domain, rest sourced from reference TRBV11-2 and TRBJ1-3, is EAGVAQSPRYKIIEKRQSVAFWCNPISGHATLYWYQQILGQGPKLLIQFQNNGVVDDSQLPKDRFSAERLKGVDSTLKIQPAKLEDSAVYLCASSLSAGGRNTIYFGEGSWLTVV.

This clone was seen once. This chain links TRBV30 with TRBJ1-4; 10 bases are shared with TRBD1. Germline CDR1 GTSNPN, CDR2 SVGIG (reference sequence). After removal of 4 bases from V and 7 bases from J, the junction contained 9 bases not matched to a gene. There are 15 residues in the CDR3. This CDR3 is CAWNRDRGDSEKLFF. The CDR3 DNA reads TGTGCCTGGAACCGGGACAGGGGAGATAGTGAAAAACTGTTTTTT.